These T cell receptor beta chains were read from a single sample in a study of blood T cell repertoires in COVID-19. Clones were sequenced by immunoSEQ multiplex PCR, and TCRdb holds only the in-frame ones, with some missing. The sample yields around 160,000 clones, about 84% seen once. Sequencing was performed on PBMCs or T cells enriched from blood (not recorded which). These receptors were collected from a man in his forties who had recovered from COVID-19. CDR3s include the opening cysteine and the closing phenylalanine or tryptophan. The D gene is left open where the match is weak. A clone size is listed for some rows: how often the clone was seen (once, few, many), or a class if it is expanded.

>-|TRBD2|TRBV11-2|TRBJ2-5
TGTGCCAGCAGCTCGGGACTAGCGGGGGGGCCATTTGGAGAGACCCAGTACTTC
CASSSGLAGGPFGETQYF
>-|-|TRBV5-4|TRBJ2-5
TGTGCCAGCAGCTTGGGATTCCCCAGGGGAGTGGAGACCCAGTACTTC
CASSLGFPRGVETQYF
>-|-|TRBV18|TRBJ2-3
TGTGCCAGCTCACCCTTAGGGATAGCGCCGGGTACAGATACGCAGTATTTT
CASSPLGIAPGTDTQYF
>-|-|TRBV7-9|TRBJ1-1
TGTGCCAGCAGCTTAACCAGGATCACTGAAGCTTTCTTT
CASSLTRITEAFF
>-|TRBD1|TRBV28|TRBJ1-1
TGTGCCAGCAGTCAGGGGGGTGGCACTGAAGCTTTCTTT
CASSQGGGTEAFF
>-|-|TRBV2|TRBJ1-2
TGTGCCAGCAGTGAGGCGCTGGGGCCTAACTATGGCTACACCTTC
CASSEALGPNYGYTF
>-|-|TRBV6-6|TRBJ2-7
TGTGCCAGCAAAGACTCGGCCTCCTACGAGCAGTACTTC
CASKDSASYEQYF
>-|-|TRBV6-6|TRBJ2-3
TGTGCCAGCAGCTCCGACTTCAGAAACACAGATACGCAGTATTTT
CASSSDFRNTDTQYF
>-|-|TRBV4-1|TRBJ1-2
TGCGCCAGCAGCCAAGCTCAGGGCCTCGCCTATGGCTACACCTTC
CASSQAQGLAYGYTF
>many|TRBD1|TRBV6-4|TRBJ2-3
TGTGCCAGCAGTGCCTCGACAGGGGGCACAGATACGCAGTATTTT
CASSASTGGTDTQYF
>few|TRBD2|TRBV3-1/TRBV3-2|TRBJ2-3
TGTGCCAGCAGCCAAGACACAGTTCAAACGGGGGGTTATTACACAGATACGCAGTATTTT
CASSQDTVQTGGYYTDTQYF
>-|TRBD2|TRBV10-3|TRBJ2-5
TGTGCCATCAGTGAGGGGACTACGGGGACCCAGTACTTC
CAISEGTTGTQYF
>-|TRBD1|TRBV9|TRBJ2-5
TGTGCCAGCAGCGTTACAGGGGGCCAAGAGACCCAGTACTTC
CASSVTGGQETQYF
>-|-|TRBV15|TRBJ1-5
TGTGCCACCAGCAGAGATGGCAGGGACAATCAGCCCCAGCATTTT
CATSRDGRDNQPQHF
>many|-|TRBV5-5|TRBJ1-2
TGTGCCAGCAACTTCGGGGAGGCCTATGGCTACACCTTC
CASNFGEAYGYTF
>-|-|TRBV4-1|TRBJ1-4
TGCGCCAGCAGCCAAGAAGCCCTCGCTAATGAAAAACTGTTTTTT
CASSQEALANEKLFF
>once|-|TRBV21-1|TRBJ1-5
TGTGCCAGCAGAACCCCTATTCAGCCCCAGCATTTT
CASRTPIQPQHF
>-|TRBD1|TRBV6-6|TRBJ1-2
TGTGCCAGCAGTTCGACCCGACAGGGGATGGGCTACACCTTC
CASSSTRQGMGYTF
>-|TRBD1|TRBV18|TRBJ1-2
TGTGCCAGCTCGCCTCAGACAGGGGGCGAGACGTATGGCTACACCTTC
CASSPQTGGETYGYTF
>-|TRBD1|TRBV3-1/TRBV3-2|TRBJ2-3
TGTGCCAGCAGCCAAGTGCCGGGACAGGGGGCTCCCCTCTCGGCCGATACGCAGTATTTT
CASSQVPGQGAPLSADTQYF
>-|TRBD2|TRBV5-6|TRBJ2-5
TGTGCCAGCTACGAGCAGCGGGGGGAAGAGACCCAGTACTTC
CASYEQRGEETQYF
>many|-|TRBV7-2|TRBJ2-1
TGTGCCAGCAGCTTATCCGGGGGTCCCTACAATGAGCAGTTCTTC
CASSLSGGPYNEQFF
>once|-|TRBV18|TRBJ1-2
TGTGCCAGCTCACCGGGGAGTGCGGCTTTCTATGGCTACACCTTC
CASSPGSAAFYGYTF
>-|TRBD2|TRBV24-1|TRBJ2-3
TGTGCCACCAGTGACCCTAGCGGGGGGGTCACAGATACGCAGTATTTT
CATSDPSGGVTDTQYF
>few|-|TRBV12-3/TRBV12-4|TRBJ2-5
TGTGCCAGCAGTTTGATCCCCGGAGAGACCCAGTACTTC
CASSLIPGETQYF
>-|-|TRBV2|TRBJ1-4
TGTGCCAGCAACAGGCTAGGGTCTGGGGAAAAACTGTTTTTT
CASNRLGSGEKLFF
>-|TRBD1|TRBV5-4|TRBJ2-7
TGTGCCAGCAGTGATTGGTCAGGGGGCTACGAGCAGTACTTC
CASSDWSGGYEQYF
>-|-|TRBV30|TRBJ2-7
TGTGCCTGGACCCCTGGCTTGCGGGGCTACGAGCAGTACTTC
CAWTPGLRGYEQYF
>-|-|TRBV10-2|TRBJ2-4
TGCGCCAGCAGTGACGCGGCAGGGAGGAACATTCAGTACTTC
CASSDAAGRNIQYF
>-|-|TRBV19|TRBJ2-4
TGTGCCAGTAGTGTAGACCACGGGGGGCGGAAAAACATTCAGTACTTC
CASSVDHGGRKNIQYF
>-|-|TRBV3-1/TRBV3-2|TRBJ1-1
TGTGCCAGCAGCCAAGAAAGACTGACTGAAGCTTTCTTT
CASSQERLTEAFF
>-|TRBD1|TRBV19|TRBJ1-4
TGTGCCAGTAGAAGACAGGGGCAGATTGGGTCTGGTGAAAAACTGTTTTTT
CASRRQGQIGSGEKLFF
>-|TRBD2|TRBV19|TRBJ2-3
TGTGCCAGTAGTAGGGTTACAGCGGGCGGGGGTCAAGATACGCAGTATTTT
CASSRVTAGGGQDTQYF
>-|TRBD1|TRBV5-1|TRBJ2-1
TGCGCCAGCAGGTACGGGACAGCTGAGCAGTTCTTC
CASRYGTAEQFF
>-|-|TRBV2|TRBJ2-5
TGTGCCAGCAGTCCCCGAGGAGGCAGACAAGAGACCCAGTACTTC
CASSPRGGRQETQYF
>-|TRBD2|TRBV30|TRBJ2-3
TGTGCCTGGAGTGTAGGAGCGGGGCGCACAGATACGCAGTATTTT
CAWSVGAGRTDTQYF
>-|-|TRBV30|TRBJ1-5
TGTGCCTGGAGTGTAGGACAGCGTAATCAGCCCCAGCATTTT
CAWSVGQRNQPQHF